The clone carrying this T cell receptor (beta chain) was found a few times. The antigen is not known. This CDR3 has 14 amino acids. The germline gives CDR1 MGHDK, CDR2 SYGVNS. Trimming shortened V by 3 bases and J by 7 bases, and 16 bases separated the two germline ends. Per donor, one heparinised blood draw averaged about 116 mL. The sample originates from a study of beta chain features in type 1 diabetes. Study outcomes and limitations: Type 1 diabetes patients showed a moderate but significant shortening of TCRB CDR3s in all four CD4+ subsets.

The isolated RNA, all of it, was reverse transcribed, so expressed TCRB transcripts were what got sequenced. TCRdb's copy holds only in-frame clones and misses some; the assay was immunoSEQ multiplex PCR. The table includes about 700,000 clones, over 10% detected once. This receptor was taken from a man between 18 and 35 years old with type 1 diabetes. The J gene is TRBJ2-7, the V gene TRBV25-1; D unclear. Sequencing was carried out using naive CD4+ T cells from blood. CDR3 region: CASSDGGEFGEQYF. DNA of the CDR3: TGTGCCAGCAGTGACGGTGGGGAATTTGGTGAGCAGTACTTC.